The 27 T cell receptor beta chains below all came from one sample that was sequenced in a study of blood T cell repertoires in COVID-19 (dated by TCRdb to the early 2020s). Library preparation employed the immunoSEQ multiplex PCR assay. The clones in this table, taken by TCRdb from immuneACCESS, are in-frame only. Not every clone is retained; where verified, under half of the shortfall comes from an unresolved V gene, and the cause of the rest is unknown. The sample has some 250,000 clones on record, approximately 83% of them singletons. The ten largest clonotypes hold 3% of the sample. The source material was peripheral blood. Every receptor here comes from a woman aged 25 to 45 who had recovered from COVID-19.

The chain combines TRBV18 with TRBJ2-7; maybe TRBD1 (5 bases). The V gene lost 6 bases and the J gene lost 3 bases, with 12 bases spanning the gap. The CDR3 sequence is 13 residues long. Germline CDR1 is KGHSH and CDR2 is LQKENI. The CDR3, as DNA: TGTGCCAGCTCCCCCCGGCAGGGCTACGAGCAGTACTTC. This gives the protein CASSPRQGYEQYF.

The chain uses TRBV29-1 and TRBJ2-1; TRBD1 matches at 8 bases. The CDR3 length is 14 residues. Germline V gene sequence: CDR1 SQVTM, CDR2 ANQGSEA. J was trimmed by 4 bases and V by 3 bases; bases with no gene match: 5. The CDR3 DNA reads as TGCAGCGTTGACTGGGGGACAGGTTACAATGAGCAGTTCTTC. As protein: CSVDWGTGYNEQFF.

The chain employs TRBV7-2 and TRBJ2-7; 7 bases are a match to TRBD1. Germline CDR1 SGHTA, CDR2 FQGNSA. There are 15 residues in the CDR3. V dropped 5 bases and J dropped 4; count of bases not matched to a gene: 11. DNA for the CDR3: TGTGCCAGCAGCCATGGGCAAGGGGGCGGATACGAGCAGTACTTC. Amino acid sequence: CASSHGQGGGYEQYF.

The V call is TRBV5-1, the J call TRBJ1-6; 11 nucleotides agree with TRBD1. CDR3 length equals 15 residues. The J segment lost 9 bases and the V segment lost 4 bases, leaving 6 bases of the junction unmatched. Germline CDR1 SGHRS, CDR2 YFSETQ. For the CDR3, the DNA is TGCGCCAGCAGCGCGGGACAGGGGGTGGGTTCACCCCTCCACTTT. The encoded protein is CASSAGQGVGSPLHF.

This clone was seen only once. The rearrangement joins TRBV7-6 to TRBJ2-2; 8 bases are shared with TRBD1. V lost 1 base to trimming and J lost 5 bases; unmatched junction nucleotides: 6. The CDR3 has 16 amino acids. CDR1 and CDR2 (germline): SGHVS, FNYEAQ. The CDR3 loop reads CASSLGQGAITGELFF. DNA of the CDR3: TGTGCCAGCAGCTTAGGGCAGGGGGCGATTACCGGGGAGCTGTTTTTT.

The rearrangement links TRBV12-3 or TRBV12-4 to TRBJ1-1, with 7 bases fitting TRBD1. V shed 6 bases and J 6 bases; nucleotides not matched to a gene: 7. The CDR3 is made up of 13 amino acids. This CDR3 reads CASSSQGFAEAFF. CDR3 bases: TGTGCCAGCAGCTCACAGGGGTTCGCTGAAGCTTTCTTT.

This rearrangement joins TRBV5-1 to TRBJ2-3; the D gene is possibly TRBD2 (6 bases). Germline CDR1 SGHRS, CDR2 YFSETQ. V was pared by 4 bases and J by 0 bases, with 9 bases between. The CDR3 has 14 amino acids. CDR3 sequence (DNA): TGCGCCAGCAGCGGGAGGTTTAGCACAGATACGCAGTATTTT. Its translation is CASSGRFSTDTQYF.

This clone was observed a few times. V is TRBV19 and J is TRBJ1-5; D unclear. The germline gives CDR1 LNHDA, CDR2 SQIVND (reference sequence). The CDR3 runs to 13 residues. The V gene lost 1 base and the J gene lost 9 bases, with 10 bases spanning the gap. The CDR3 protein is CASSIGSGAPQHF. The CDR3 DNA reads as TGTGCCAGTAGTATAGGTTCGGGTGCGCCCCAGCATTTT.

This clone was counted a few times. The V call is TRBV4-1, the J call TRBJ1-2; TRBD1 might be the D (6 bases). Germline CDR1 and CDR2: MGHRA and YSYEKL. The CDR3 loop spans 16 amino acids. Trimming stripped 0 bases from V and 2 bases from J, with 13 bases between. This chain's CDR3 is CASSQDTAGVNYGYTF. The CDR3 nucleotides read TGCGCCAGCAGCCAAGATACGGCAGGGGTGAACTATGGCTACACCTTC.

The chain recombines TRBV4-1 with TRBJ2-7, with 10 positions matching TRBD1. Losses at the gene ends were 5 bases for V and 2 bases for J; bases not matched to a gene: 6. Germline CDR1 is MGHRA and CDR2 is YSYEKL. This CDR3 has 15 amino acids. The CDR3: CASSSSGTGAYEQYF. For the CDR3, the DNA is TGCGCCAGCAGCTCTTCAGGGACAGGGGCCTACGAGCAGTACTTC.

The chain links TRBV19 to TRBJ2-3; 10 bases are shared with TRBD1. The ends lost 3 bases at V and 5 bases at J; junction bases unmatched: 5. Germline V gene data show CDR1 as LNHDA and CDR2 as SQIVND (reference sequence). The CDR3 has 15 amino acids. The CDR3 region is CASSILGTGEDTQYF. In DNA, the CDR3 is TGTGCCAGTAGTATTCTCGGGACAGGGGAAGATACGCAGTATTTT.

This chain joins TRBV11-2 and TRBJ2-2, with a weak D call TRBD1 (5 bases). This CDR3 has 15 amino acids. From germline, CDR1 is SGHAT and CDR2 FQNNGV. The V gene lost 6 bases and the J gene lost 7 bases, with 18 bases spanning the gap. CDR3: CASSSIGAFVGELFF. The CDR3 DNA is TGTGCCAGCAGTTCAATTGGGGCTTTTGTCGGGGAGCTGTTTTTT.

The chain recombines TRBV4-1 with TRBJ2-6; TRBD1 matches at 10 bases. In germline, CDR1 is MGHRA, CDR2 YSYEKL. V shed 4 bases, J shed 2 bases, and the junction held 8 bases outside the gene matches. This CDR3 has 18 amino acids. The CDR3 region has the DNA TGCGCCAGCAGCCCCGACAGGGGGCGGGTCGCTGGGGCCAACGTCCTGACTTTC. It codes for CASSPDRGRVAGANVLTF.

This clone appeared once. This chain connects TRBV19 to TRBJ1-4, with D perhaps matching TRBD1 (5 bases). This CDR3 comprises 16 residues. Trimming shortened V by 6 bases and J by 0 bases, and 14 bases separated the two germline ends. Germline V gene data show CDR1 as LNHDA and CDR2 as SQIVND (reference sequence). The CDR3 protein is CASSPLTQATNEKLFF. CDR3 nucleotides: TGTGCCAGTAGCCCTCTCACACAGGCAACTAATGAAAAACTGTTTTTT.

The chain employs TRBV6-2 or TRBV6-3 and TRBJ1-2; 10 nucleotides align to TRBD1. V trimming: 3 bases; J trimming: 2 bases; junction bases outside the gene matches: 3. The CDR3 is 15 residues long. In germline, CDR1 is MNHEY, CDR2 SVGEGT. CDR3 amino acids: CASSYPGQGNYGYTF. The CDR3, as DNA: TGTGCCAGCAGTTATCCGGGACAGGGGAACTATGGCTACACCTTC.

This rearrangement joins TRBV19 to TRBJ2-7; tentative D call: TRBD1 (5 bases). Trimming took off 7 bases at V and 7 bases at J, with 17 bases between the two ends. CDR3 length: 13 residues. Germline V gives CDR1 LNHDA, CDR2 SQIVND (reference sequence). The CDR3 region is CASTPNRLEEQYF. Here the CDR3 DNA reads TGTGCCAGTACCCCCAACAGGCTGGAGGAGCAGTACTTC.

Only one count was recorded for this clone. This chain links TRBV6-5 with TRBJ1-5, with TRBD1 matching 11 bases. The CDR3 is 14 amino acids. Germline V gene lookup returns CDR1 MNHEY and CDR2 SVGAGI. V was clipped by 4 bases and J by 7 bases; unmatched bases: 3. The CDR3 nucleotides are TGTGCCAGCAGTTGGACAGGGGGCGAACAGCCCCAGCATTTT. This gives the protein CASSWTGGEQPQHF.

The gene calls are TRBV5-1 and TRBJ2-3; 12 nucleotides align to TRBD2. Germline V gene lookup returns CDR1 SGHRS and CDR2 YFSETQ. The V and J ends lost 4 bases and 0 bases, in that order; junction bases with no gene match: 3. This CDR3 is 16 amino acids long. This CDR3 is CASSSGLAGSTDTQYF. CDR3 nucleotides: TGCGCCAGCAGCAGCGGACTAGCGGGGAGCACAGATACGCAGTATTTT.

The chain has TRBV23-1 and TRBJ2-4; 7 positions match TRBD1. TRBV23-1 is known as an ORF, though its function is uncertain. This CDR3 has 22 residues. V lost 7 bases and J lost 0; bases outside the gene matches: 27. CDR3 sequence (DNA): TGCGCCAGCACCCCGAGTATCCGGGACAGACAGTCCCTGCTACTAGCCAAAAACATTCAGTACTTC. It codes for CASTPSIRDRQSLLLAKNIQYF.

The rearrangement uses TRBV5-5 and TRBJ2-2, with TRBD1 as a possible D gene (6 bases). V was trimmed by 0 bases and J by 5 bases, leaving 11 bases between them. The CDR3 has 15 amino acids. Looked up from germline, CDR1 is SGHKS and CDR2 is YYEKEE (reference sequence). This CDR3 is CASSLVGGSTGELFF. The CDR3, as DNA: TGTGCCAGCAGCTTGGTAGGGGGATCGACCGGGGAGCTGTTTTTT.

J is TRBJ1-1 and V is TRBV3-1 (or the pseudogene TRBV3-2); unclear D gene. V was clipped by 1 base and J by 1 base, with 10 bases between them. Germline lookup yields CDR1 LGHDT and CDR2 YNNKEL (reference sequence). The CDR3 runs 15 residues. DNA of the CDR3: TGTGCCAGCAGCCAAGGGCCCAGACAGAACACTGAAGCTTTCTTT. Protein product: CASSQGPRQNTEAFF.

This sequence joins TRBV7-2 and TRBJ1-1; TRBD1 agrees at 7 bases. CDR3 size: 14 residues. Unmatched junction bases numbered 8, after V lost 3 bases and J lost 7 bases. CDR1 and CDR2 from the germline V gene are SGHTA and FQGNSA. DNA of the CDR3: TGTGCCAGCAGCTTCCCCGGGACAGCAGTTGAAGCTTTCTTT. Translated: CASSFPGTAVEAFF. Using reference TRBV7-2 and TRBJ1-1 for the parts outside the CDR3, the full variable domain is GAGVSQSPSNKVTEKGKDVELRCDPISGHTALYWYRQSLGQGLEFLIYFQGNSAPDKSGLPSDRFSAERTGGSVSTLTIQRTQQEDSAVYLCASSFPGTAVEAFFGQGTRLTVV.

This clone was counted once. This sequence joins TRBV9 and TRBJ1-1; TRBD1 matches at 8 bases. V lost 4 bases, J lost 4 bases, and 6 bases stayed unmatched. Germline CDR1 and CDR2: SGDLS and YYNGEE. The CDR3 is made up of 14 amino acids. This CDR3 is CASSPNRGVTEAFF. CDR3 bases: TGTGCCAGCAGCCCCAACAGGGGGGTCACTGAAGCTTTCTTT. The variable domain in full, completed from reference TRBV9 and TRBJ1-1, reads DSGVTQTPKHLITATGQRVTLRCSPRSGDLSVYWYQQSLDQGLQFLIQYYNGEERAKGNILERFSAQQFPDLHSELNLSSLELGDSALYFCASSPNRGVTEAFFGQGTRLTVV.

This chain links TRBV4-3 with TRBJ2-1, with TRBD2 matching 11 bases. The germline CDR1 and CDR2 sequences are LGHNA and YSLEER. V shed 2 bases and J 7 bases; nucleotides not matched to a gene: 4. The CDR3 covers 15 residues. The CDR3: CASSQSASGGNEQFF. The CDR3 region has the DNA TGCGCCAGCAGCCAATCGGCTAGCGGGGGGAATGAGCAGTTCTTC.

The chain combines TRBV19 with TRBJ2-3; 10 bases map to TRBD2. CDR1 LNHDA and CDR2 SQIVND come from the germline V gene (reference sequence). CDR3 length: 14 residues. Germline trimming cut 9 bases from V and 0 bases from J; bases unmatched to any gene: 3. CDR3 bases: TGTGCCAGCACTAGCGGGGTGAGCACAGATACGCAGTATTTT. Translation gives CASTSGVSTDTQYF.

This rearrangement joins TRBV4-1 to TRBJ2-7, with TRBD2 matching 10 bases. Trimming took 1 base from V and 7 from J; bases not matched to a gene: 7. Germline lookup yields CDR1 MGHRA and CDR2 YSYEKL. The CDR3 totals 15 residues. The chain's CDR3 is CASSQAPAGGGEQYF. For the CDR3, the DNA is TGCGCCAGCAGCCAAGCTCCAGCGGGGGGGGGTGAGCAGTACTTC.

The CDR3 here is CASSQLPSVNTEAFF. CDR3 nucleotide sequence: TGTGCCAGCAGCCAGCTCCCGAGCGTGAACACTGAAGCTTTCTTT. The rearrangement uses TRBV5-8 and TRBJ1-1; D is unclear. CDR3 size: 15 residues. Trimming removed 4 bases at V and 0 bases at J, with 13 bases between. Germline CDR1 is SGHTS and CDR2 is YDEGEE.